This TCR beta chain was retrieved from a study of human T cells and chemical hapten exposure. TCRdb passed the RACE reads through MiXCR, listing each CDR3 protein once. Of 55,000 to 85,000 distinct CDR3 sequences detected, about 9.4% appear once; the ten largest clones hold about 3.1%. There are a few counts of this clonotype. The time point is: patch test 1, 2 weeks after DPC sensitization. Sample treatment: therapeutic diphenylcyclopropenone sensitization with weekly scalp DPC. This sequence originates from a woman in her thirties or forties with alopecia areata. Some clones in this sample may be carry-over from other donors' samples. The specimen comprised whole blood, sampled in connection with sensitization to the hapten diphenylcyclopropenone (DPC).

The CDR3 DNA reads as TGTGCCAGCAGCACACAGGGCTCTGGAAACACCATATATTTT. Translated, it gives CASSTQGSGNTIYF. The V call is TRBV9, the J call TRBJ1-3; TRBD1 might be the D (6 bases). Germline assignment: CDR1 SGDLS and CDR2 YYNGEE. Trimming removed 4 bases at V and 0 bases at J, with 8 bases between. This CDR3 spans 14 amino acids.